Shown below are 3 T cell receptor beta chains from a single sample sequenced in a study of blood T cell repertoires in COVID-19. Sequencing was performed with immunoSEQ multiplex PCR; in TCRdb, only in-frame clones are kept and a portion is missing. The sample gives 75,000 to 100,000 clones, around 90% of which show up once; roughly 5.4% is in the top ten. Sequencing was done on a sample of peripheral blood. Receptors originate from a man aged 55 to 70 with acute or convalescent COVID-19.

This chain links TRBV4-1 with TRBJ2-7; D unclear. Germline values: CDR1 MGHRA, CDR2 YSYEKL. Trimming took off 0 bases at V and 1 base at J, with 7 bases between the two ends. The CDR3 runs to 14 residues. The CDR3: CASSQEHLSYEQYF. CDR3 sequence (DNA): TGCGCCAGCAGCCAAGAACATCTTTCCTACGAGCAGTACTTC.

This clone has only one observation. This same CDR3 is encoded by further DNA sequences in the sample. The rearrangement uses TRBV5-1 and TRBJ2-3; 9 bases are shared with TRBD2. CDR3 length equals 15 residues. V was pared by 5 bases and J by 6 bases, with 10 bases of the junction left unmatched. Germline loops: CDR1 SGHRS, CDR2 YFSETQ. Here the CDR3 DNA reads TGCGCCAGCAGTCCGGGCGGGGGGGCAGCCGATACGCAGTATTTT. Translated, it gives CASSPGGGAADTQYF.

The V call is TRBV5-1, the J call TRBJ2-3; D ambiguous. This CDR3 has 12 amino acids. Germline V gene data show CDR1 as SGHRS and CDR2 as YFSETQ. Deletions cut 4 bases from V and 5 bases from J, with 8 bases between. CDR3 nucleotide sequence: TGCGCCAGCAGCCGCTACCTAGATACGCAGTATTTT. Its translation: CASSRYLDTQYF.